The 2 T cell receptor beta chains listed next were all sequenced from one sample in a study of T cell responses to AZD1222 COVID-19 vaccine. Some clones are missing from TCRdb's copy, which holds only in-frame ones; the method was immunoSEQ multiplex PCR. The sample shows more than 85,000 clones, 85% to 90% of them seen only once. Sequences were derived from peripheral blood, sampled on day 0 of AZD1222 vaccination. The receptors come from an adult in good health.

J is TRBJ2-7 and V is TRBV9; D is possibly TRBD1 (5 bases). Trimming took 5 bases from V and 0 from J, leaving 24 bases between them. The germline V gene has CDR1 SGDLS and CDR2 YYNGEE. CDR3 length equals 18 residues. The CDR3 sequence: CASSPRSHLETVSYEQYF. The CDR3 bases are TGTGCCAGCAGTCCAAGATCCCACCTGGAGACAGTCTCCTACGAGCAGTACTTC.

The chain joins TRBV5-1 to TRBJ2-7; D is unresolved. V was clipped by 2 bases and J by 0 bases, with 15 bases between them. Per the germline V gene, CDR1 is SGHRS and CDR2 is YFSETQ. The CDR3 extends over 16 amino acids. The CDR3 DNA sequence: TGCGCCAGCAGCTTTCAGACCCGGGCCCCCTCCTACGAGCAGTACTTC. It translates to CASSFQTRAPSYEQYF.